The present entry profiles one T cell receptor beta chain with its context. The specificity of this receptor is unknown. No per-base quality is available; no much larger clone lies one base away. The data were taken from a study of cytomegalovirus exposure and HLA in healthy donors (TCRdb year 2017). A note on the overall study: In an earlier analysis of several hundred of the donors, approximately 260 Gb of sequence data and 90 million to 120 million unique TCR beta sequences from 180 million or so T cells were reported. A later genetic analysis used genome-wide SNP genotypes for about 60% of the roughly 700 donors, treating that subset as a discovery cohort. HLA typing included class I and class II loci at four-digit resolution. Donor age, sex, ethnicity and CMV serostatus were compiled alongside the repertoire data. An earlier analysis of several hundred of the donors applied high-throughput TCR beta sequencing to assess whether each TCR beta V gene segment acted as functional or pseudogenic. Using immunosequencing, the study profiled T cell repertoires from fewer than 700 subjects and related those repertoires to cytomegalovirus serostatus. The aim of the study was to test whether cataloging public T cell receptors could identify signatures of past pathogen exposure. Several DR-DQ haplotypes were handled as single units for association and clustering, since linkage in the cohort was strong. Of the roughly 400 genotyped donors, about 80% fell in the genetic ancestry cluster associated with self-reported Caucasian donors. A separate validation cohort of roughly 130 different subjects was used in addition to the roughly 700-subject first cohort. Around 320 gigabases of sequencing data and tens of millions of unique TCR sequences were included in an early release covering around 650 HLA-typed donors. Among about 400 genotyped donors of the cohort, an average of approximately 240,000 unique TCR beta nucleotide sequences was sequenced per donor, of which about 18% were non-productive. High-throughput TCR immunosequencing, statistical association of individual TCRs with disease status, and machine learning were combined to predict cytomegalovirus infection status. In the later analysis, no new phenotypic data were used to find candidate immune exposures; instead, reliance was placed on TCR beta sequences and their occurrence across donors. Every discovery cohort repertoire had been produced on one sequencing platform. The number of donors typed differed by locus, with 629-630 for A, B, C, DRB1 and DQB1, around 500 for DQA1, some 570 for DPA1, and roughly 450 for DPB1. A later analysis re-analyzed previously published TCR beta repertoires from approximately 670 donors and added high-resolution HLA genotyping to study TCR occurrence patterns. Broader findings and caveats from the paper: Correlated functional status among segregating V segments might reflect linkage disequilibrium, but an unknown experimental factor could not be ruled out. According to a later analysis, parvovirus B19, influenza, CMV and Epstein-Barr virus appeared linked to several top co-occurrence clusters. At a false discovery rate of 0.05, a later analysis linked approximately 18,000 TCR beta sequences to specific HLA alleles. A later analysis found that most CMV-associated TCR beta chains appeared HLA-restricted, with HLA associations seemingly driven largely by CMV exposure. Broadly in line with IMGT annotations, most TCR beta V segments showed up in productive rearrangements about 90% or about 30% of the time in an earlier analysis of 450 to 750 of the donors. A further reported finding was that TCR beta sequences accurately predicted the HLA-A and HLA-B alleles for most subjects in the first cohort. According to the authors, the approach could potentially be generalized to other disease states and immunological phenotypes. In a later genetic analysis, a missense DCLRE1C variant was associated with V-gene and J-gene trimming of TCR beta chains, and the association was replicated in an independent cohort. This cohort had only TCR beta chains sequenced, and the lack of alpha or paired-chain data limited which features could be detected. About 17 rarely observed V segments, including chromosome 9 orphons, were excluded from the earlier analysis of some 590 of the donors because counts were too low. A few of the identified cytomegalovirus-associated TCR beta chains were confirmed in vitro to be specific for cytomegalovirus antigens. Strong co-occurrence of HLA alleles, especially DR and DQ, made assigning TCR associations to individual alleles difficult. A cluster of highly shared sequence variants was judged likely to be a technical artifact of the sequencing pipeline. A later analysis found that TCR association rates varied across HLA loci, with DRB1 alleles showing the most associated TCRs and HLA-C alleles the fewest. Most TCR sequences were seen in very few donors, while some public TCRs were found in many individuals. The classifier was reported to diagnose cytomegalovirus status with high specificity and sensitivity in both the original and validation cohorts. For the cohort, immune exposure information was limited to CMV serostatus. In a later analysis, HLA-associated TCR beta chains showed more clonal expansion and lower generation probabilities than non-associated chains that were equally common. The presence/absence analyses assumed that sequencing depth was roughly uniform across donors, and that assumption may not be true. The study gave a list of about 150 TCR beta chains associated with cytomegalovirus. Because HLA typing was missing for some donors at each locus, association tests included only the typed subset. A later genetic analysis reported fewer N-insertions in productive TCRs among donors in an Asian-associated ancestry cluster than the roughly 640-donor mean.

Libraries came from the immunoSEQ multiplex PCR assay. For the multiplex PCR, a mixture combining 60 forward primers for TCR Vbeta segments and 13 reverse primers for TCR Jbeta segments was used. The CDR3 region of rearranged TCR beta genes was amplified from genomic DNA by a multiplex PCR assay. The Illumina HiSeq System was used to sequence the amplified TCR beta libraries as 87-base-pair reads. In the original analysis: In a later analysis, around 80 million unique TCR beta chains were counted across the approximately 670 repertoires, and roughly 9.9 million of these chains were shared by at least two donors. Raw reads were error-corrected and collapsed into unique sequences with a nearest-neighbor algorithm that merged closely related sequences to remove PCR and sequencing errors. V, D and J gene segments were assigned by aligning CDR3 sequences to IMGT reference sequences. For a sequence to be retained, at least a six-nucleotide match to both a V gene segment and a J gene segment was required. Rearrangements were called productive when the CDR3 lacked stop codons and stayed in frame with V and J; all others were non-productive. Following IMGT convention, CDR3 was defined as the stretch from the second conserved V-encoded cysteine up to the conserved J-encoded phenylalanine. The earlier analysis of a few hundred of the donors excluded any sequence lacking an unambiguous match to a single V gene segment. In an earlier analysis of 587 of the donors, V segments were called functional above 56.7% productive rearrangements and were called segregating when the between-donor standard deviation exceeded 5%. A statistical classification framework was built to diagnose cytomegalovirus status from the catalog of TCR beta chain sequences. In a later analysis, V and J genes were assigned by comparing TCR nucleotide sequences against IMGT/GENE-DB human TR gene sequences. Using the TCRdist pipeline, a later analysis assigned CDR3 sequences along with most-parsimonious VDJ recombination scenarios. In a later analysis, each TCR beta chain was defined by its CDR3 amino acid sequence together with its V-gene family, and reads without a unique V-gene family were excluded. To address suspected cross-contamination and a sequencing artifact, a later analysis removed under 600 highly shared, low-generation-probability nucleotide sequences. For each public chain, a later analysis derived a clonal expansion index from normalized ranks of inferred template counts within each repertoire. In a later analysis, generation probabilities were computed with a VDJ recombination model fitted to out-of-frame rearrangements, and the resulting probabilities were checked against IGoR. Hypergeometric tests were used in a later analysis to score TCR-TCR, TCR-HLA and TCR-CMV co-occurrence, with a repertoire-size bias correction applied to the TCR pairs. To estimate false discovery rates, a later analysis permuted the HLA or CMV assignments 20 times. In a later analysis, co-occurring TCRs were grouped using DBSCAN, with TCRdist sequence similarity added in when clustering inside HLA-allele-positive subsets. For co-occurrence clustering, repertoires with fewer than 30,000 or more than 120,000 public chains were excluded, along with roughly 5 repertoires with anomalous nucleotide sharing. TCRdb took this table from immuneACCESS and kept in-frame rearrangements with V and J called. Such tables lack part of the clones; where checked against another copy, unresolved V genes explain under half of the gap, and the rest is unexplained. From that table come the V and J calls and clone size; the DNA was used to work out D and trimming. The sample contains roughly 190,000 clones, about four fifths of them found a single time. About 1.8% of the sample goes to the ten largest clones.

The cohort consisted of some 670 healthy bone marrow donors. At the time of sampling, all cohort members were nominally healthy, though unrecorded immune exposures were likely present. The donor tested CMV seronegative and was one of the 352 seronegative cohort members. Each donor provided a peripheral blood sample, and peripheral blood mononuclear cells were used for TCR beta sequencing. The Qiagen DNeasy Blood Extraction Kit was used to extract genomic DNA from the blood cell samples. The clonotype was recovered from a man aged 18-30 years in good health and CMV-seronegative. Input material: PBMCs.

For the CDR3, the sequence is CASSPRGQGGYEQYF. The nucleotide sequence is TGTGCCAGCAGCCCCCGGGGACAGGGGGGCTACGAGCAGTACTTC. The rearrangement joined TRBV9 to TRBJ2-7; TRBD1 lines up with 11 middle nucleotides. The CDR3, cysteine through phenylalanine, is 15 amino acids long. The only DNA kept is the CDR3, 45 bases in frame from the first base. CDR1 and CDR2 (SGDLS, YYNGEE) derive from the germline V gene. Trimming takes 4 bases off V and 3 bases off J; junction bases not matched to a gene: 6.